This T cell receptor beta chain was captured by sequencing in a study of blood T cell repertoires in COVID-19. The wider study: Sources were T cells, B-cell-depleted T cells, or PBMCs; the material itself was cDNA or gDNA.

The CDR3 spans 16 residues. Germline trimming cut 5 bases from V and 7 bases from J; bases unmatched to any gene: 11. Germline V gene data show CDR1 as SGHVS and CDR2 as FQNEAQ. In this sample, this clone turned up once. Per the authors' pipeline: The authors estimated nucleated cell counts from reference gene primer amplification. Here immunoSEQ multiplex PCR was the method, and the copy in TCRdb shows in-frame clones only, minus some. V, J and clone size derive from that table, while D and trimming were established from the DNA sequence. The sample holds under 75,000 clones, nearly 90% seen once. The sequenced sample was peripheral blood. The chain is built from TRBV7-8 and TRBJ1-2, with 12 bases lining up with TRBD1. This TCR came from a man in his forties or fifties with active COVID-19. CDR3 protein: CASSAQAWDRGPGYTF. Written as DNA, the CDR3 is TGTGCCAGCAGCGCTCAAGCCTGGGACAGGGGGCCTGGCTACACCTTC.